This TCR beta chain stems from a study of T cells expressing NK-cell markers. TCRdb re-called the 5' RACE reads and shows each CDR3 protein once, DNA omitted. The record lists some 390,000 distinct CDR3 sequences, of which the ten most abundant hold about 10%. The CDR3 has 14 residues. Germline V gene data show CDR1 as KGHDR and CDR2 as SFDVKD. Notes on the study in general: Clones of NKG2C+ T cells that had expanded were of unclear HCMV specificity.

With respect to this clonotype: Its antigen is still unknown.

Sequenced sample: blood T cells: a sorted CD56 or NKG2C T cell subset, CD4+ or CD8+ T cells, or bulk PBMC T cells (not recorded which). The chain is built from TRBV24-1 and TRBJ2-1; TCRdb's D call, TRBD2, is unchecked because there is no DNA. The receptor's source is a woman aged 45-60 years in good health. Here the CDR3 reads CATSDSAQRDEQFF.